This T cell receptor beta chain was documented in a study of molecular identifiers for immune sequencing clone quantification. This clonotype was observed many times. TCRdb called the PCR reads again in MiXCR, with one record for every CDR3 protein. This repertoire shows 600,000 to 650,000 distinct CDR3 sequences, roughly 21% found once; its top ten account for roughly 0.85%. Germline CDR1 is DFQATT and CDR2 is SNEGSKA (reference sequence). This CDR3 has 11 amino acids. Sequenced material: naive CD8+ T cells from blood, with Jurkat cell RNA spiked in. Subset noted: FACS-sorted CD8+CD4-CCR7+CD45RA+ naive T cells. The TCR sequence derives from a human donor in good health. Some libraries in this study had Jurkat cell RNA spiked in. The J gene is TRBJ2-7, the V gene TRBV20-1; no clear D. The CDR3 DNA is TGCAGCCAAGGACGGAGTCACGAGCAGTACTTC. It specifies CSQGRSHEQYF.